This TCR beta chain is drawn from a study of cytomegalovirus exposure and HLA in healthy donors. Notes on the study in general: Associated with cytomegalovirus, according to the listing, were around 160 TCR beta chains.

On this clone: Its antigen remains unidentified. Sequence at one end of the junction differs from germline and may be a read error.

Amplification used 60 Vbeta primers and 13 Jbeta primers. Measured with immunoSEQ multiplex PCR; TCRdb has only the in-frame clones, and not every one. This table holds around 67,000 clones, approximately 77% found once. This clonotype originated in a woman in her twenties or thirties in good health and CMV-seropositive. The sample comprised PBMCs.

The DNA for the CDR3 is TGTGCCAGCAGTTCCTACACAGGGGTAGGGCGCTACCAGCAGTACTTC. Translation: CASSSYTGVGRYQQYF. This chain uses TRBV28 with TRBJ2-7; 7 nucleotides agree with TRBD1. Germline-derived CDR1 and CDR2 are MDHEN and SYDVKM. The CDR3 spans 16 residues.